These 20 T cell receptor beta chains share one sample of origin, sequenced in a study of T cells in Graves' hyperthyroidism and ophthalmopathy. Amplification yielded TCR beta CDR3 regions, with RNA transcripts as the source. The HTBI primer set served for first-round RT-PCR of the TCR CDR3. TCRdb re-called the multiplex PCR reads with MiXCR, one entry per CDR3 protein. The sample lists about 360,000 distinct CDR3 sequences; about 18% were seen once. The sequenced material came from blood. Receptors were obtained from a woman aged 18-35 years with Graves' hyperthyroidism.

This clonotype was observed a few times. This may arise from a read error, as a much more abundant clone is one base away. This chain links TRBV30 with TRBJ2-7; D may be TRBD1 (5 bases). Trimming pared 0 bases from V and 3 bases from J, leaving 21 bases between. The CDR3 sequence is 17 residues long. Per the germline V gene, CDR1 is GTSNPN and CDR2 is SVGIG (reference sequence). CDR3 amino acids: CAWSVPFVGQGVYEQYF. The CDR3 DNA reads TGTGCCTGGAGTGTACCGTTCGTGGGGCAGGGTGTCTACGAGCAGTACTTC.

In its sample, this clonotype was seen many times. The chain employs TRBV7-9 and TRBJ2-5; D is perhaps TRBD2 (6 bases). Germline lookup yields CDR1 SEHNR and CDR2 FQNEAQ (reference sequence). The CDR3 has 15 residues. Trimming cost V 2 bases and J 0 bases, with 10 bases left between them. As DNA, the CDR3 is TGTGCCAGCAGCTTATTTCGGGGGAACCAAGAGACCCAGTACTTC. It yields the protein CASSLFRGNQETQYF.

The chain uses TRBV7-9 and TRBJ1-1, with D perhaps TRBD1 (5 bases). V lost 5 bases, J lost 1 base, and 8 bases lay in between. The germline V gene encodes CDR1 SEHNR and CDR2 FQNEAQ (reference sequence). The CDR3 spans 13 residues. The CDR3 region is CASSRGTNTEAFF. Written as DNA, the CDR3 is TGTGCCAGCAGCCGGGGGACGAACACTGAAGCTTTCTTT. Full variable domain (remainder filled in from reference TRBV7-9 and TRBJ1-1): DTGVSQNPRHKITKRGQNVTFRCDPISEHNRLYWYRQTLGQGPEFLTYFQNEAQLEKSRLLSDRFSAERPKGSFSTLEIQRTEQGDSAMYLCASSRGTNTEAFFGQGTRLTVV.

This chain connects TRBV2 to TRBJ1-1, with D possibly being TRBD1 (5 bases). CDR3 length equals 14 residues. Trimming pared 8 bases from V and 5 bases from J, leaving 18 bases between. Germline CDR1 reads SNHLY; CDR2 reads FYNNEI. The CDR3 loop reads CASYGGERGTEAFF. In DNA form, the CDR3 reads TGTGCCAGCTACGGGGGGGAGAGAGGGACTGAAGCTTTCTTT.

This chain uses TRBV7-9 with TRBJ1-5, with D unclear. CDR1 SEHNR and CDR2 FQNEAQ come from the germline V gene (reference sequence). V lost 3 bases to trimming and J lost 2 bases, with 8 bases between them. The CDR3 has 14 amino acids. CDR3 region: CASSLSTGNQPQHF. The CDR3 bases are TGTGCCAGCAGCTTGTCCACGGGCAATCAGCCCCAGCATTTT.

This clonotype was seen at least ten times. V gene TRBV11-2 combines with J gene TRBJ1-5; weak D call: TRBD1 (6 bases). In germline, CDR1 is SGHAT, CDR2 FQNNGV. This CDR3 comprises 15 residues. Deletions cut 4 bases from V and 4 bases from J, with 14 bases between. The CDR3: CASSSSTQGNQPQHF. Written as DNA, the CDR3 is TGTGCCAGCAGCTCCAGCACCCAGGGGAATCAGCCCCAGCATTTT.

In its sample, this clonotype was seen many times. V and J are TRBV18 and TRBJ1-5, with D unclear. CDR1 is KGHSH and CDR2 is LQKENI in the germline V gene. Trimming left V 3 bases short and J 7 bases short, with 10 bases between. The CDR3 totals 13 residues. Written as DNA, the CDR3 is TGTGCCAGCTCACCCCGCGGTGGACAGCCCCAGCATTTT. Translated, it gives CASSPRGGQPQHF.

This clonotype was detected ten times or more. The genes are TRBV11-1 and TRBJ2-2; D tentatively fits TRBD1 or TRBD2 (5 bases each). The CDR3 has 16 amino acids. Germline CDR1 SGHAT, CDR2 FQDESV (reference sequence). V was clipped by 6 bases and J by 1 base, with 15 bases between them. The CDR3 reads CASRFHRDRNTGELFF. The CDR3 DNA reads as TGTGCCAGCAGATTCCACCGGGACCGGAACACCGGGGAGCTGTTTTTT.

This clonotype was observed many times. CDR3 in DNA: TGTGCCATCAGTGACAATGGGGGATTCGTATACGAGCAGTACTTC. Its translation is CAISDNGGFVYEQYF. The chain couples TRBV10-3 to TRBJ2-7; D possibly matches TRBD1 or TRBD2 (5 bases each). Between the trimmed V and J ends, which lost 3 bases and 4 bases, there was a span of 16 bases. CDR3 length equals 15 residues. Germline V lookup: CDR1 ENHRY, CDR2 SYGVKD.

This clonotype came up many times. This chain uses TRBV12-5 with TRBJ1-1; no definite D call. The CDR3 runs to 11 residues. The V end was cut by 3 bases, the J end by 10 bases, with 9 bases between. Germline V gene sequence: CDR1 LGHNT, CDR2 FRNRAP. The CDR3 loop is CASGLGRVAFF. In DNA form, the CDR3 reads TGTGCTAGTGGTTTAGGGCGGGTAGCTTTCTTT.

This clonotype has a count of ten or more. This chain connects TRBV4-1 to TRBJ1-2; possibly TRBD1 for D (5 bases). Deletions cut 1 base from V and 10 bases from J, with 13 bases between. The CDR3 contains 13 residues. Germline CDR1 reads MGHRA; CDR2 reads YSYEKL. The CDR3 coding sequence is TGCGCCAGCAGCCAAGGGTCGACAGCTTACTACACCTTC. Protein product: CASSQGSTAYYTF.

This clonotype was counted only a few times. This chain uses TRBV7-3 with TRBJ2-2; D unresolved. The CDR3 totals 14 residues. With 5 bases removed from V and 4 bases from J, the gap between germline ends came to 11 bases. CDR1 is SGHTA, CDR2 FQGTGA, per germline. The CDR3 loop is CASSIDSATGELFF. The CDR3 DNA follows: TGTGCCAGCAGCATAGACTCCGCCACCGGGGAGCTGTTTTTT. Full variable domain (remainder filled in from reference TRBV7-3 and TRBJ2-2): GAGVSQTPSNKVTEKGKYVELRCDPISGHTALYWYRQSLGQGPEFLIYFQGTGAADDSGLPNDRFFAVRPEGSVSTLKIQRTERGDSAVYLCASSIDSATGELFFGEGSRLTVL.

This chain links TRBV19 with TRBJ1-1, with TRBD1 identical over 9 bases. CDR3 length: 15 amino acids. Germline CDR1 and CDR2: LNHDA and SQIVND (reference sequence). The V and J ends lost 6 bases and 0 bases, in that order; junction bases with no gene match: 5. CDR3 nucleotide sequence: TGTGCCAGTAGAGACAGGGGGTTGATGAACACTGAAGCTTTCTTT. Translating gives CASRDRGLMNTEAFF.

This clonotype was counted at least ten times. One junction end does not reproduce the germline sequence, and a read error may be involved. For the CDR3, the DNA is TGTGCCAGCAGCTTACCCCCGGGACAGGGGTCCTCCGAGCAGTACTTC. Protein: CASSLPPGQGSSEQYF. The rearrangement joins TRBV5-6 to TRBJ2-7; TRBD1 matches at 10 bases. This CDR3 has 16 amino acids. Germline V gene sequence: CDR1 SGHDT, CDR2 YYEEEE.

This clonotype was seen only a few times. This may come from a read error, since a much larger clone is one base off. The gene calls are TRBV5-6 and TRBJ2-5; perhaps TRBD2 as D (6 bases). CDR1 is SGHDT, CDR2 YYEEEE, per germline. This CDR3 is built from 16 residues. The chain's CDR3 is CASSLVGGGYQWTKYF. For the CDR3, the DNA is TGTGCCAGCAGCTTGGTAGGCGGAGGGTACCAATGGACCAAGTACTTC. The full variable domain, rest sourced from reference TRBV5-6 and TRBJ2-5, is DAGVTQSPTHLIKTRGQQVTLRCSPKSGHDTVSWYQQALGQGPQFIFQYYEEEERQRGNFPDRFSGHQFPNYSSELNVNALLLGDSALYLCASSLVGGGYQWTKYFGPGTRLLVL.

This clonotype has more than one count but fewer than ten. This chain uses TRBV20-1 with TRBJ2-2, with 9 positions matching TRBD2. Germline assignment: CDR1 DFQATT and CDR2 SNEGSKA (reference sequence). With 6 bases clipped from V and 3 bases from J, the junction kept 14 bases outside the gene matches. The CDR3 totals 17 residues. The CDR3 bases are TGCAGTGCCCGCAAGGGGTTAGCGGGGGAGTACACCGGGGAGCTGTTTTTT. This codes for CSARKGLAGEYTGELFF.

At least ten counts were recorded for this clonotype. This sequence joins TRBV14 and TRBJ2-7, with D possibly matching TRBD2 (5 bases). The length of the CDR3 is 17 residues. V shed 2 bases and J shed 6 bases, with 23 bases lying between them. Germline V gene lookup returns CDR1 SGHDN and CDR2 FVKESK. The CDR3 nucleotides are TGTGCCAGCAGCCAATTCGCCAGTGACTTAAGCGGATCCGAGCAGTACTTC. The encoded protein is CASSQFASDLSGSEQYF.

This clonotype appeared many times. The J gene is TRBJ1-1, the V gene TRBV28; D gene uncertain. V lost 3 bases to trimming and J lost 5 bases, with 10 bases between them. This CDR3 has 13 residues. CDR1 and CDR2 (germline): MDHEN, SYDVKM. The CDR3 loop is CASSFGFKTEAFF. The CDR3 bases are TGTGCCAGCAGTTTTGGGTTCAAGACTGAAGCTTTCTTT. The full variable domain, rest sourced from reference TRBV28 and TRBJ1-1, is DVKVTQSSRYLVKRTGEKVFLECVQDMDHENMFWYRQDPGLGLRLIYFSYDVKMKEKGDIPEGYSVSREKKERFSLILESASTNQTSMYLCASSFGFKTEAFFGQGTRLTVV.

This clonotype appeared many times. CDR3 loop: CSASGTYEQYF. CDR3 bases: TGCAGTGCTAGTGGTACCTACGAGCAGTACTTC. This chain uses TRBV20-1 with TRBJ2-7; D unclear. V was cut by 3 bases and J by 2 bases, with 5 bases left in between. Looked up from germline, CDR1 is DFQATT and CDR2 is SNEGSKA (reference sequence). The CDR3 has 11 amino acids.

This clonotype was counted at least ten times. The final CDR3 position lacks the conserved phenylalanine or tryptophan, pointing to a likely read error. J is TRBJ1-5 and V is TRBV29-1, with D possibly being TRBD1 (5 bases). CDR1 SQVTM and CDR2 ANQGSEA come from the germline V gene. The CDR3 runs to 14 residues. Trimming left V 6 bases short and J 1 base short, with 13 bases between. The CDR3 spells CSVSQGASNQPQHL. In DNA form, the CDR3 reads TGCAGCGTGTCCCAAGGGGCGAGCAATCAGCCCCAGCATCTT.